A selection of T cell receptor beta chains follows, all from one sample in a study of cytomegalovirus exposure and HLA in healthy donors. TCRdb's copy holds only in-frame clones and misses some; the assay was immunoSEQ multiplex PCR. Of 75,000 to 90,000 clones in the sample, 75% to 90% are singletons; the top ten hold over 7%. Sequencing was performed on PBMCs. Every receptor here comes from a man aged 40-50 years in good health and CMV-seropositive. CDR3s include the opening cysteine and the closing phenylalanine or tryptophan. Each record gives: D gene, clone size, V gene, J gene, CDR3 DNA, CDR3 protein. D genes are given only for firm matches. Clone size is shown for a subset of rows, as once, few, many or a class of expanded clone.

TRBD2	NA	TRBV7-8	TRBJ2-3	TGTGCCAGCAGCTTGGGACTAGTGGGGTCAGATACGCAGTATTTT	CASSLGLVGSDTQYF
NA	few	TRBV2	TRBJ1-1	TGTGCCAGCAGTGATCGCGGGGGGAACACTGAAGCTTTCTTT	CASSDRGGNTEAFF
NA	NA	TRBV2	TRBJ1-6	TGTGCCAGCAGTGTTGGCTCAGGGATGTACTCACCCCTCCACTTT	CASSVGSGMYSPLHF
TRBD1	NA	TRBV11-1	TRBJ2-7	TGTGCCAGCACGACAGGGGCAGGGTACGAGCAGTACTTC	CASTTGAGYEQYF
NA	NA	TRBV6-5	TRBJ1-2	TGTGCCAGCAGCGACCCGGCAGAGCGAAGGTATGGCTACACCTTC	CASSDPAERRYGYTF
NA	NA	TRBV6-5	TRBJ2-5	TGTGCCAGCAGACCACAAATAAAAGAGACCCAGTACTTC	CASRPQIKETQYF
TRBD2	NA	TRBV19	TRBJ2-7	TGTGCCAGTAGTATGTTGGCGGGACTAGTCTACGAGCAGTACTTC	CASSMLAGLVYEQYF
TRBD1	NA	TRBV19	TRBJ1-2	TGTGCCAGTAGTAAAAAGGACAGGGAAGTCAGTGGCTACACCTTC	CASSKKDREVSGYTF
TRBD2	NA	TRBV28	TRBJ2-1	TGTGCCAGCAGCAAAACCCGCGGGAGGGTGGTGGTAAATGAGCAGTTCTTC	CASSKTRGRVVVNEQFF
TRBD1	once	TRBV10-2	TRBJ1-2	TGCGCCAGCAGTGACCAGACAGGGGGTAGCTCTGGCTACACCTTC	CASSDQTGGSSGYTF
NA	NA	TRBV28	TRBJ2-3	TGTGCCAGCACCTCCTCGGACTTCCGGGGCACAGATACGCAGTATTTT	CASTSSDFRGTDTQYF
TRBD2	few	TRBV5-1	TRBJ2-2	TGCGCCAGCAGCCTCGGGACTAGCGGACGGAACACCGGGGAGCTGTTTTTT	CASSLGTSGRNTGELFF
TRBD2	NA	TRBV9	TRBJ2-7	TGTGCCAGCAGCGCCAGCGGGGGGCCCTACGAGCAGTACTTC	CASSASGGPYEQYF
NA	NA	TRBV7-9	TRBJ2-5	TGTGCCAGCAGCTTTTTCCAAATCCAGGAGACCCAGTACTTC	CASSFFQIQETQYF